This T cell receptor beta chain originates from a study of blood T cell repertoires in COVID-19. Sequencing used immunoSEQ multiplex PCR; TCRdb keeps in-frame clones, though not all of them. The table has 260,000 or so clones, approximately 86% seen once. Germline V gene data show CDR1 as SGHRS and CDR2 as YFSETQ. With 0 bases removed from V and 7 bases from J, the gap between germline ends came to 16 bases. The CDR3 totals 15 residues. The sequencing sample was made of peripheral blood. The chain combines TRBV5-1 with TRBJ1-2; no firm D call. The sequence was collected from a human donor in a cohort sampled during active COVID-19. The CDR3: CASSLETAEVFGYTF. The CDR3 DNA is TGCGCCAGCAGCTTGGAAACGGCGGAGGTTTTTGGCTACACCTTC.